The 21 T cell receptor beta chains reported below all come from one sample, sequenced in a study of CD8 T cells in Susac syndrome. The RNA input was roughly 0.45 to 1 ug, and it was reverse transcribed with random hexamers. TCRdb analysed the immunoSEQ multiplex PCR reads with MiXCR anew, one entry per CDR3 protein. The sample carries about 210,000 distinct CDR3 sequences, 95% recorded once. Sequences were obtained from CD4+ T cells from PBMCs. The receptors were sampled from a human donor with multiple sclerosis.

V is TRBV27 and J is TRBJ2-5; 9 bases are shared with TRBD1. Germline-derived CDR1 and CDR2 are MNHEY and SMNVEV (reference sequence). After removal of 5 bases from V and 1 base from J, the junction contained 5 bases not matched to a gene. CDR3 size: 15 residues. The CDR3 reads CASSQAGQGQETQYF. The DNA for the CDR3 is TGTGCCAGCAGTCAAGCGGGACAGGGCCAAGAGACCCAGTACTTC.

This clonotype appeared once. The V call is TRBV27, the J call TRBJ2-6; D perhaps matches TRBD2 (5 bases). Between the trimmed V and J ends, which lost 5 bases and 0 bases, there was a span of 8 bases. CDR1 is MNHEY and CDR2 is SMNVEV in the germline V gene (reference sequence). The CDR3 extends over 15 amino acids. CDR3 loop: CASSGLSSGANVLTF. The CDR3 bases are TGTGCCAGCAGTGGACTGAGCTCTGGGGCCAACGTCCTGACTTTC.

This clonotype was recorded once. The rearrangement uses TRBV19 and TRBJ1-2; D remains ambiguous. Germline values: CDR1 LNHDA, CDR2 SQIVND (reference sequence). Trimming stripped 5 bases from V and 2 bases from J, with 18 bases between. The CDR3 is 16 amino acids. This CDR3 is CASSPLGDWGNYGYTF. The CDR3 DNA reads as TGTGCCAGTAGTCCTCTGGGAGACTGGGGAAACTATGGCTACACCTTC.

V is TRBV19 and J is TRBJ1-5, with 8 nucleotides matching TRBD1. CDR3 length equals 15 residues. Trimming removed 4 bases from V and 0 bases from J; junction bases left unmatched: 2. Germline V gene data show CDR1 as LNHDA and CDR2 as SQIVND (reference sequence). The CDR3 DNA is TGTGCCAGTAGTACAGGACAGGGTAGCAATCAGCCCCAGCATTTT. Its translation: CASSTGQGSNQPQHF.

In nucleotides, the CDR3 is TGTGCCAGTCGGGATCGGGACGAGCAGTACTTC. Protein: CASRDRDEQYF. The V and J genes are TRBV28 and TRBJ2-7; possible D gene TRBD2, 5 bases. This CDR3 comprises 11 residues. The V end was cut by 9 bases, the J end by 5 bases, with 11 bases between. The germline CDR1 and CDR2 sequences are MDHEN and SYDVKM.

V gene TRBV7-2 combines with J gene TRBJ1-2; D not certain. Germline V gene lookup returns CDR1 SGHTA and CDR2 FQGNSA. The CDR3 extends over 14 amino acids. Trimming stripped 5 bases from V and 2 bases from J, with 12 bases between. DNA for the CDR3: TGTGCCAGCAGCCTAAATGGGCAGAACTATGGCTACACCTTC. This encodes CASSLNGQNYGYTF.

V usage is TRBV29-1 and J usage is TRBJ2-2; 8 bases fit TRBD1. V trimming: 6 bases; J trimming: 8 bases; junction bases outside the gene matches: 14. The CDR3 has 15 amino acids. In germline, CDR1 is SQVTM, CDR2 ANQGSEA. CDR3 DNA: TGCAGCGTCCGACGCGGCAGGGGGCGGGTGGGGGAGCTGTTTTTT. Translated, it gives CSVRRGRGRVGELFF.

V and J are TRBV29-1 and TRBJ1-1; TRBD1 is a possible D gene (6 bases). Germline CDR1 SQVTM, CDR2 ANQGSEA. The CDR3 is made up of 12 amino acids. V gave up 7 bases and J gave up 13 bases, with 22 bases separating them. CDR3 sequence: CSASGTLFGSFF. The CDR3 bases are TGCAGCGCCTCCGGGACACTCTTTGGGAGTTTCTTT. Together with reference TRBV29-1 and TRBJ1-1, the CDR3 gives the full variable domain: SAVISQKPSRDICQRGTSLTIQCQVDSQVTMMFWYRQQPGQSLTLIATANQGSEATYESGFVIDKFPISRPNLTFSTLTVSNMSPEDSSIYLCSASGTLFGSFFGQGTRLTVV.

V and J are TRBV20-1 and TRBJ1-3, with 9 positions matching TRBD1. CDR3 length: 14 amino acids. Germline-derived CDR1 and CDR2 are DFQATT and SNEGSKA (reference sequence). Trimming removed 5 bases from V and 3 bases from J; junction bases left unmatched: 5. CDR3 nucleotide sequence: TGCAGTGCTCCGGGACAGGGTGATGGAAACACCATATATTTT. Amino acids: CSAPGQGDGNTIYF.

This rearrangement joins TRBV30 to TRBJ2-2; D uncertain. V was cut by 0 bases and J by 0 bases, with 8 bases left in between. Germline loops: CDR1 GTSNPN, CDR2 SVGIG (reference sequence). There are 15 residues in the CDR3. The CDR3 loop reads CAWSVQNANTGELFF. As DNA, the CDR3 is TGTGCCTGGAGTGTACAGAATGCGAACACCGGGGAGCTGTTTTTT.

This chain links TRBV20-1 with TRBJ2-1; D remains ambiguous. The CDR3 runs 11 residues. Per germline, CDR1 DFQATT and CDR2 SNEGSKA (reference sequence). Deletions cut 4 bases from V and 7 bases from J, with 8 bases between. The CDR3 loop is CSAKFWNEQFF. The CDR3 DNA follows: TGCAGTGCTAAGTTTTGGAATGAGCAGTTCTTC.

This chain joins TRBV20-1 and TRBJ2-3; D is undetermined. Trimming pared 3 bases from V and 0 bases from J, leaving 10 bases between. Germline CDR1 reads DFQATT; CDR2 reads SNEGSKA (reference sequence). This CDR3 has 14 residues. CDR3: CSASGGSSTDTQYF. DNA of the CDR3: TGCAGTGCTAGCGGCGGTTCTAGCACAGATACGCAGTATTTT.

The V gene is TRBV4-1, the J gene TRBJ2-1; 12 positions agree with TRBD2. The CDR3 extends over 15 amino acids. Germline CDR1 is MGHRA and CDR2 is YSYEKL. The V and J ends lost 5 bases and 8 bases, in that order; junction bases with no gene match: 7. This CDR3 is CASSSRGTSGHEQFF. Written as DNA, the CDR3 is TGCGCCAGCAGCTCCCGAGGGACTAGCGGGCATGAGCAGTTCTTC.

The chain couples TRBV15 to TRBJ1-2; TRBD1 matches at 7 bases. Germline lookup yields CDR1 LNHNV and CDR2 YYDKDF (reference sequence). With 3 bases clipped from V and 8 bases from J, the junction kept 9 bases outside the gene matches. There are 14 residues in the CDR3. The CDR3 nucleotides read TGTGCCACCAGCAGCAGACAGGGAACCGTCGGCTACACCTTC. Its protein product is CATSSRQGTVGYTF.

CDR3 nucleotides: TGCAGTGCTAGAGTGCCGGGGGAGAACACTGAAGCTTTCTTT. This gives the protein CSARVPGENTEAFF. This chain links TRBV20-1 with TRBJ1-1, with D possibly TRBD1 on 5 matching bases. Germline values: CDR1 DFQATT, CDR2 SNEGSKA (reference sequence). The ends were cut back, 1 base at V and 1 base at J, with 10 bases in the middle. The CDR3 is 14 residues long.

The genes are TRBV20-1 and TRBJ2-7; 8 bases map to TRBD1. The CDR3 is 15 residues long. The V segment lost 5 bases and the J segment 2 bases; nucleotides outside the gene matches: 11. Germline-derived CDR1 and CDR2 are DFQATT and SNEGSKA (reference sequence). The CDR3 DNA reads TGCAGTGCTTTCATCGGACAGGGCATTGCCTACGAGCAGTACTTC. Amino acid sequence: CSAFIGQGIAYEQYF.

This rearrangement joins TRBV30 to TRBJ2-5; a possible D gene is TRBD2 (5 bases). CDR1 and CDR2 from the germline V gene are GTSNPN and SVGIG (reference sequence). V was cut by 0 bases and J by 7 bases, with 15 bases left in between. The CDR3 runs 14 residues. The CDR3 sequence is CAWSVLVDSGTQYF. CDR3 nucleotides: TGTGCCTGGAGTGTACTCGTGGACTCAGGGACCCAGTACTTC.

The gene calls are TRBV9 and TRBJ2-7, with D uncertain. Germline values: CDR1 SGDLS, CDR2 YYNGEE. Trimming removed 0 bases from V and 6 bases from J, with 16 bases in between. This CDR3 contains 15 residues. This CDR3 reads CASSVESWSEGEQYF. Here the CDR3 DNA reads TGTGCCAGCAGCGTAGAGTCTTGGTCAGAAGGCGAGCAGTACTTC.

The V gene is TRBV7-9, the J gene TRBJ1-4; the D is unclear. The germline CDR1 and CDR2 sequences are SEHNR and FQNEAQ (reference sequence). V was pared by 10 bases and J by 12 bases, with 15 bases between. This CDR3 has 11 amino acids. The CDR3: CATTDLPELFF. CDR3 DNA: TGTGCCACCACCGACTTACCCGAACTGTTTTTT.

The chain couples TRBV5-1 to TRBJ2-1; 8 bases agree with TRBD2. Germline loops: CDR1 SGHRS, CDR2 YFSETQ. This CDR3 has 13 residues. Trimming removed 7 bases from V and 6 bases from J; junction bases left unmatched: 6. This CDR3 reads CASGTSDPNEQFF. The CDR3 DNA reads TGCGCCAGCGGGACTAGTGATCCCAATGAGCAGTTCTTC. The complete variable domain, with remaining parts taken from reference TRBV5-1 and TRBJ2-1, reads KAGVTQTPRYLIKTRGQQVTLSCSPISGHRSVSWYQQTPGQGLQFLFEYFSETQRNKGNFPGRFSGRQFSNSRSEMNVSTLELGDSALYLCASGTSDPNEQFFGPGTRLTVL.

The chain employs TRBV2 and TRBJ2-7; D is undetermined. The CDR3 extends over 11 amino acids. The V gene lost 2 bases and the J gene lost 2 bases, with 1 base spanning the gap. Looked up from germline, CDR1 is SNHLY and CDR2 is FYNNEI. The chain's CDR3 is CASSETYEQYF. In DNA form, the CDR3 reads TGTGCCAGCAGTGAAACCTACGAGCAGTACTTC.